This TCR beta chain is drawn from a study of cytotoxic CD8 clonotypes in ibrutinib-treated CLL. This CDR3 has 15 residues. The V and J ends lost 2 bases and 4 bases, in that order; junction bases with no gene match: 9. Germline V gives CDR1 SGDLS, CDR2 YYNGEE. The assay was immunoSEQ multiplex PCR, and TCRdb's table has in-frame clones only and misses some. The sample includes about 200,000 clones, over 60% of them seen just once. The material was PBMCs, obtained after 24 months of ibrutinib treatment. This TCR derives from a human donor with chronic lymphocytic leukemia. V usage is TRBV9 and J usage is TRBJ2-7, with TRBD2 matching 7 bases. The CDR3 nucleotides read TGTGCCAGCAGCGTTCACAGAGACGGGGGGTACGAGCAGTACTTC. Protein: CASSVHRDGGYEQYF. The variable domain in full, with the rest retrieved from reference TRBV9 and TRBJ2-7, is DSGVTQTPKHLITATGQRVTLRCSPRSGDLSVYWYQQSLDQGLQFLIQYYNGEERAKGNILERFSAQQFPDLHSELNLSSLELGDSALYFCASSVHRDGGYEQYFGPGTRLTVT.